These 6 T cell receptor beta chains were all obtained from the same sample, sequenced in a study of blood T cell repertoires in COVID-19. Assay used: immunoSEQ multiplex PCR; TCRdb lists only in-frame clones, some missing. Among about 70,000 clones listed, around 74% were seen once. The sequencing sample was made of peripheral blood. Every receptor here comes from a human donor in a cohort sampled during active COVID-19.

The chain couples TRBV30 to TRBJ2-1; 11 bases line up with TRBD2. Germline-derived CDR1 and CDR2 are GTSNPN and SVGIG (reference sequence). The CDR3 consists of 16 residues. Germline trimming cut 1 base from V and 0 bases from J; bases unmatched to any gene: 2. In nucleotides, the CDR3 is TGTGCCTGGAGTGGACTAGCGGGGCGCTCCTACAATGAGCAGTTCTTC. Protein sequence: CAWSGLAGRSYNEQFF.

This clone was found a few times. The chain links TRBV6-6 to TRBJ1-5; D may be TRBD1 (6 bases). Trimming shortened V by 6 bases and J by 6 bases, and 9 bases separated the two germline ends. This CDR3 region has 12 residues. CDR1 and CDR2 from the germline V gene are MNHNY and SVGAGI (reference sequence). The CDR3 sequence is CASSTGFQPQHF. CDR3 in DNA: TGTGCCAGCAGCACAGGGTTTCAGCCCCAGCATTTT.

This clone was detected a few times. Within the sample, other DNA sequences also encode this same CDR3. V is TRBV4-1 and J is TRBJ2-7; tentative D call: TRBD1 (6 bases). The CDR3 totals 14 residues. Per the germline V gene, CDR1 is MGHRA and CDR2 is YSYEKL. V was cut by 1 base and J by 1 base, with 8 bases left in between. CDR3 amino acids: CASSQGQGSYEQYF. The CDR3 DNA reads TGCGCCAGCAGCCAAGGCCAGGGGTCCTACGAGCAGTACTTC.

This clone was seen only once. The rearrangement joins TRBV30 to TRBJ2-7, with TRBD1 matching over 7 bases. The CDR3 runs to 13 residues. With V trimmed by 0 bases and J by 11 bases, 10 bases remained unmatched. Germline lookup yields CDR1 GTSNPN and CDR2 SVGIG (reference sequence). For the CDR3, the DNA is TGTGCCTGGAGTGTAGGGACAGATTATATGAAGTACTTC. This encodes CAWSVGTDYMKYF.

Worth noting for this clone: Other DNA sequences from this sample encode an identical CDR3 as well. The chain employs TRBV4-1 and TRBJ2-7; weak D call: TRBD1 (6 bases). Germline V lookup: CDR1 MGHRA, CDR2 YSYEKL. Deletions cut 1 base from V and 1 base from J, with 8 bases between. This CDR3 is 14 amino acids long. CDR3 bases: TGCGCCAGCAGCCAAGGTCAGGGGTCCTACGAGCAGTACTTC. Protein product: CASSQGQGSYEQYF.

The V and J genes are TRBV24-1 and TRBJ2-1; 13 bases line up with TRBD2. The germline V gene encodes CDR1 KGHDR and CDR2 SFDVKD. The CDR3 length is 16 residues. J lost 7 bases, V lost 4 bases, and 6 bases had no gene match. CDR3 amino acids: CATSERTSGGRNEQFF. In DNA, the CDR3 is TGTGCCACCAGTGAACGGACTAGCGGGGGTCGAAATGAGCAGTTCTTC.